This T cell receptor (beta chain) was captured in a study of persistence of HIV-infected CD4 T cells. The wider study: Median time on suppressive ART was over seven years. Overall study findings and caveats: The rare CMV-responding cells with HIV-1 proviruses were not separately TCR-sequenced. Antigen-responding cells were enriched for degenerate expanded CDR3beta sequences. TCRbeta richness was lower in CMV- and Gag-responding cells than in anti-CD3/anti-CD28-responding cells.

As concerns this clone: Its antigen is undetermined.

Cells were stimulated nonspecifically with anti-CD3/anti-CD28 magnetic beads. Sorting selected CD4+ T cells upregulating both CD40 ligand and CD69. The immunoSEQ assay was version 4, run in survey mode. The method was immunoSEQ multiplex PCR; TCRdb's version includes in-frame clones alone and lacks a portion of them. The table shows 40,000 to 55,000 clones, with 70% to 90% occurring only once. CDR3 length equals 12 residues. Deletions cut 5 bases from V and 6 bases from J, with 11 bases between. Germline CDR1 is GTSNPN and CDR2 is SVGIG (reference sequence). The clonotype was recovered from an adult woman with HIV who was CMV-seropositive. Material: CD4+ T cells sorted from PBMCs after approximately 20-hour stimulation, obtained from a patient who received antiretroviral therapy. V and J are TRBV30 and TRBJ1-3, with D possibly matching TRBD1 (5 bases). The CDR3 sequence is CAWGTGVNTIYF. CDR3 nucleotide sequence: TGTGCCTGGGGGACCGGGGTAAACACCATATATTTT.